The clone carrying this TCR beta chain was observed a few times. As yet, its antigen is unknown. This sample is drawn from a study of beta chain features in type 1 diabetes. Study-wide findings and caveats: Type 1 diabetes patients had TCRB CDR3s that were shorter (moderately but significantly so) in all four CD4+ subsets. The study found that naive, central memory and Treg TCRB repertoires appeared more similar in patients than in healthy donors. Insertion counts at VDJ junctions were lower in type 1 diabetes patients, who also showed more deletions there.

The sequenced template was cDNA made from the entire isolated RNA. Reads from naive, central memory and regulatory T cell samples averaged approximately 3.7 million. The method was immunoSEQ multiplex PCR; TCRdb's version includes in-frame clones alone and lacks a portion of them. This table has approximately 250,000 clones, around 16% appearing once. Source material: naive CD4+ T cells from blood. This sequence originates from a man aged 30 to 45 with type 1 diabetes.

The CDR3 nucleotides read TGTGCCTGGAGCAGGGCGAATGAAGCTTTCTTT. It codes for CAWSRANEAFF. The V and J genes are TRBV30 and TRBJ1-1, with D possibly matching TRBD1 (5 bases). From germline, CDR1 is GTSNPN and CDR2 SVGIG (reference sequence). This CDR3 spans 11 amino acids. Trimming took 3 bases from V and 7 from J, leaving 9 bases between them.